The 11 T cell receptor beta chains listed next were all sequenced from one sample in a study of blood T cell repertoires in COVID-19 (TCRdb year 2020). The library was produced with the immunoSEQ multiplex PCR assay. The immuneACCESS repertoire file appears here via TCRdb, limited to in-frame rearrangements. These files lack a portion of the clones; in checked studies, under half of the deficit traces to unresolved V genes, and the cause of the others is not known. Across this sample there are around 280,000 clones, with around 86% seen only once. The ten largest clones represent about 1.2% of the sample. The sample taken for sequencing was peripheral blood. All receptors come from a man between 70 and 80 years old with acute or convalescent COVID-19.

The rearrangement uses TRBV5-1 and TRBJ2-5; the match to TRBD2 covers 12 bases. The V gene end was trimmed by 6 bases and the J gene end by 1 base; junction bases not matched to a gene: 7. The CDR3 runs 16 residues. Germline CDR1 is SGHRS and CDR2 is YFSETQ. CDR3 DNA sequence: TGCGCCAGCAACCCTAGCGGGGGGGCTCTCCAAGAGACCCAGTACTTC. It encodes CASNPSGGALQETQYF.

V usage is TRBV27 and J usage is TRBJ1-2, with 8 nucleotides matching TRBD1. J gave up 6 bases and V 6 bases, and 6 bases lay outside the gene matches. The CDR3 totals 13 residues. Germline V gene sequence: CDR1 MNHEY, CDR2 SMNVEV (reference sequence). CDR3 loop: CASRGDRYDGYTF. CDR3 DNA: TGTGCCAGCAGGGGGGACAGGTACGATGGCTACACCTTC.

The CDR3 protein is CASSVAGGGPTNEKLFF. CDR3 nucleotides: TGTGCCAGCAGCGTAGCGGGGGGCGGCCCAACTAATGAAAAACTGTTTTTT. The rearrangement links TRBV9 to TRBJ1-4, with a weak D call TRBD1 (6 bases). The V end was cut by 0 bases, the J end by 0 bases, with 12 bases between. The CDR3 runs to 17 residues. CDR1 is SGDLS, CDR2 YYNGEE, per germline.

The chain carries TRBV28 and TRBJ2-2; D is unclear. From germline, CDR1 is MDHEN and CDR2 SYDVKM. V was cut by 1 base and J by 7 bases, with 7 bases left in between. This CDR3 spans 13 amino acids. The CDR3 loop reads CASSLSGYGELFF. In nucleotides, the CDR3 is TGTGCCAGCAGTTTATCAGGCTACGGGGAGCTGTTTTTT.

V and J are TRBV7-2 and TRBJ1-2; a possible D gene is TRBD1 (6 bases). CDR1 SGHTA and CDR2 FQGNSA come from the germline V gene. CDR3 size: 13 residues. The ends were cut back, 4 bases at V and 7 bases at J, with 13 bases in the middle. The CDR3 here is CASSSDRLGGYTF. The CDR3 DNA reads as TGTGCCAGCAGCTCCGACAGGCTCGGTGGCTACACCTTC. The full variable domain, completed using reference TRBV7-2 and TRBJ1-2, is GAGVSQSPSNKVTEKGKDVELRCDPISGHTALYWYRQSLGQGLEFLIYFQGNSAPDKSGLPSDRFSAERTGGSVSTLTIQRTQQEDSAVYLCASSSDRLGGYTFGSGTRLTVV.

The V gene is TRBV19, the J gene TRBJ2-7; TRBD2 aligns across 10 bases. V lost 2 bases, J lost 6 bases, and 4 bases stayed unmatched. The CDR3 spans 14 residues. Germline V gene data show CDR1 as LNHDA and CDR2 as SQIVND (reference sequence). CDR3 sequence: CASSILAGVSEQYF. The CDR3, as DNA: TGTGCCAGTAGTATACTAGCGGGAGTAAGCGAGCAGTACTTC. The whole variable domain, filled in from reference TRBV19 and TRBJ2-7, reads DGGITQSPKYLFRKEGQNVTLSCEQNLNHDAMYWYRQDPGQGLRLIYYSQIVNDFQKGDIAEGYSVSREKKESFPLTVTSAQKNPTAFYLCASSILAGVSEQYFGPGTRLTVT.

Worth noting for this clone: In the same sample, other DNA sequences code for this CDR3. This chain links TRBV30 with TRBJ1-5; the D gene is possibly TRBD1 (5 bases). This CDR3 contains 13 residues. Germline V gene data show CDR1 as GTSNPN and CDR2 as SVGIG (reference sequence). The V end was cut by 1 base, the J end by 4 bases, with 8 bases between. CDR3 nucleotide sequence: TGTGCCTGGAGTGGCGGGGGGAATCAGCCCCAGCATTTT. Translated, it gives CAWSGGGNQPQHF. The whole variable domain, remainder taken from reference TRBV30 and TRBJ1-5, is SQTIHQWPATLVQPVGSPLSLECTVEGTSNPNLYWYRQAAGRGLQLLFYSVGIGQISSEVPQNLSASRPQDRQFILSSKKLLLSDSGFYLCAWSGGGNQPQHFGDGTRLSIL.

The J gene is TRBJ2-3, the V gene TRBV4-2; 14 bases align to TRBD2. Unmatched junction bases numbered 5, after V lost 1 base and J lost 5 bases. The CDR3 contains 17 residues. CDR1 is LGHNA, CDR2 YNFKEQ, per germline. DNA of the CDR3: TGTGCCAGCAGCCAAGGGGGACTAGCGGGAGAAGTAGATACGCAGTATTTT. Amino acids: CASSQGGLAGEVDTQYF.

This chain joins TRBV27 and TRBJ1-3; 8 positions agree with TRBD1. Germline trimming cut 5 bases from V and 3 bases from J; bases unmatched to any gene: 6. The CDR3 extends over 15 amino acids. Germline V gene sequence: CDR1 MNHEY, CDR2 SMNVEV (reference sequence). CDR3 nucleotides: TGTGCCAGCAGTCCAGGGGGCGCGTATGGAAACACCATATATTTT. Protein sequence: CASSPGGAYGNTIYF.

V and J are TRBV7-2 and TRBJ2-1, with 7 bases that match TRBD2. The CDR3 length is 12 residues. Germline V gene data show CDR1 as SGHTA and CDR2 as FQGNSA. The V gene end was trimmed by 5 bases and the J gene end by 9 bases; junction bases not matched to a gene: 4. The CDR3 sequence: CASSKLAAEQFF. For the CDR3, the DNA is TGTGCCAGCAGCAAGCTAGCGGCTGAGCAGTTCTTC.

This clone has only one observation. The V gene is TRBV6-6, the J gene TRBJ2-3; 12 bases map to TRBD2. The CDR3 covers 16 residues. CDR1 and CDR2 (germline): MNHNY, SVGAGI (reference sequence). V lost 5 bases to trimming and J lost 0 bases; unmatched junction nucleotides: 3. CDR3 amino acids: CASSRLAGASTDTQYF. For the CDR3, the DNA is TGTGCCAGCAGTCGACTAGCGGGGGCTAGCACAGATACGCAGTATTTT.